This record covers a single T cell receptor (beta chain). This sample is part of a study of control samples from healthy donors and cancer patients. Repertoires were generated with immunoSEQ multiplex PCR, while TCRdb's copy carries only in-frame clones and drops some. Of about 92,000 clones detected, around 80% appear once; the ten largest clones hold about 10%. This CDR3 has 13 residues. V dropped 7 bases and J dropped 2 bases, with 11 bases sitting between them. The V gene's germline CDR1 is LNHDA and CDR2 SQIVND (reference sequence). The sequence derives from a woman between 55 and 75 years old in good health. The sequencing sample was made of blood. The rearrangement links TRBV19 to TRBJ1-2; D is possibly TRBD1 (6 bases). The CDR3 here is CASTPQGNYGYTF. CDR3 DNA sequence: TGTGCCAGTACCCCGCAGGGGAACTATGGCTACACCTTC.